This note documents a single T cell receptor (beta chain) sequence. Assay used: immunoSEQ multiplex PCR; TCRdb lists only in-frame clones, some missing. This table has around 1.6 million clones, about 98% appearing once. Germline CDR1 SEHNR, CDR2 FQNEAQ (reference sequence). CDR3 length: 13 amino acids. The V and J ends lost 3 bases and 6 bases respectively, with 9 bases between them. The data derive from a study of shared clonotypes between healthy human individuals. The V and J genes are TRBV7-9 and TRBJ2-1; D is ambiguous. This TCR came from a man aged 30 to 39 in good health. Input material: naive CD4+ T cells sorted from blood. Documented subset: CD45RA+ positively selected. CDR3 DNA: TGTGCCAGCAGCTTCAACCCTCCCAATGAGCAGTTCTTC. Encoded protein: CASSFNPPNEQFF.